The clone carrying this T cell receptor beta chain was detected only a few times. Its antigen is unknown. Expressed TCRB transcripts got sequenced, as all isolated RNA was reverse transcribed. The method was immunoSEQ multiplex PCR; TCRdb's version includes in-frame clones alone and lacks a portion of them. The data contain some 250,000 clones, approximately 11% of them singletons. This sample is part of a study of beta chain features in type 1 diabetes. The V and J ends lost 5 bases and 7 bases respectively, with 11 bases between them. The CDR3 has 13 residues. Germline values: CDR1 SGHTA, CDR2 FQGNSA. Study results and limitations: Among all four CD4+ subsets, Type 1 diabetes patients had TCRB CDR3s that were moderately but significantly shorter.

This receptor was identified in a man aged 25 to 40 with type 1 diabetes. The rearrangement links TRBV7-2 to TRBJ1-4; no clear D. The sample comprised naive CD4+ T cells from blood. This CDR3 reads CASSARGSEKLFF. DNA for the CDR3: TGTGCCAGCAGCGCTCGGGGTTCTGAAAAACTGTTTTTT.